Shown below are 30 T cell receptor beta chains from a single sample sequenced in a study of T cell changes during pregnancy in multiple sclerosis. Produced via immunoSEQ multiplex PCR; TCRdb's table is partial and in-frame only. The table shows some 100,000 clones, with around 90% occurring only once. The source material was peripheral blood, sampled in the second trimester of pregnancy. Receptors were obtained from a female donor with multiple sclerosis, enrolled in a pregnancy study.

The chain uses TRBV4-1 and TRBJ1-5; TRBD1 agrees at 8 bases. The germline CDR1 and CDR2 sequences are MGHRA and YSYEKL. J was trimmed by 7 bases and V by 1 base; bases with no gene match: 12. The length of the CDR3 is 17 residues. The CDR3 region is CASSQGSLTGGGQPQHF. DNA of the CDR3: TGCGCCAGCAGCCAAGGTAGTCTCACAGGGGGGGGACAGCCCCAGCATTTT.

The chain employs TRBV6-5 and TRBJ1-1, with TRBD1 matching over 7 bases. Germline CDR1 reads MNHEY; CDR2 reads SVGAGI. CDR3 size: 14 residues. With 2 bases clipped from V and 4 bases from J, the junction kept 4 bases outside the gene matches. The CDR3 sequence: CASSYDRARTEAFF. Here the CDR3 DNA reads TGTGCCAGCAGTTACGACAGGGCCCGCACTGAAGCTTTCTTT.

V and J are TRBV19 and TRBJ1-4; 7 bases agree with TRBD1. Germline lookup yields CDR1 LNHDA and CDR2 SQIVND (reference sequence). The CDR3 is made up of 14 amino acids. V shed 5 bases and J 3 bases; nucleotides not matched to a gene: 3. Written as DNA, the CDR3 is TGTGCCAGTAGTCCGGGACAGTCTAATGAAAAACTGTTTTTT. It translates to CASSPGQSNEKLFF.

This rearrangement joins TRBV28 to TRBJ1-1; D remains ambiguous. Trimming took off 6 bases at V and 1 base at J, with 15 bases between the two ends. The germline gives CDR1 MDHEN, CDR2 SYDVKM. The CDR3 contains 15 residues. In DNA, the CDR3 is TGTGCCAGCAGCACTCCCTCATTTTGGAACACTGAAGCTTTCTTT. It translates to CASSTPSFWNTEAFF. The complete variable domain, with remaining parts taken from reference TRBV28 and TRBJ1-1, reads DVKVTQSSRYLVKRTGEKVFLECVQDMDHENMFWYRQDPGLGLRLIYFSYDVKMKEKGDIPEGYSVSREKKERFSLILESASTNQTSMYLCASSTPSFWNTEAFFGQGTRLTVV.

The chain employs TRBV9 and TRBJ1-1; D uncertain. Trimming pared 0 bases from V and 2 bases from J, leaving 11 bases between. CDR3 length equals 15 residues. Germline values: CDR1 SGDLS, CDR2 YYNGEE. CDR3 residues: CASSVAPGGNTEAFF. The DNA of the CDR3 is TGTGCCAGCAGCGTAGCCCCGGGTGGTAACACTGAAGCTTTCTTT.

The rearrangement uses TRBV15 and TRBJ2-5; 9 bases fit TRBD1. This CDR3 is built from 16 residues. CDR1 and CDR2 from the germline V gene are LNHNV and YYDKDF (reference sequence). Trimming took 4 bases from V and 2 from J; bases not matched to a gene: 8. The CDR3 DNA reads TGTGCCACCAGCACCCGGGACAGGGCTGTTCAAGAGACCCAGTACTTC. Translating gives CATSTRDRAVQETQYF.

The gene calls are TRBV29-1 and TRBJ1-2; D is perhaps TRBD1 (5 bases). Germline V gives CDR1 SQVTM, CDR2 ANQGSEA. V was cut by 8 bases and J by 0 bases, with 13 bases left in between. CDR3 length: 13 amino acids. The CDR3 DNA sequence: TGCAGCTGCGACAGATACTCTAACTATGGCTACACCTTC. The encoded protein is CSCDRYSNYGYTF.

The V and J genes are TRBV4-1 and TRBJ1-5; TRBD1 matches 9 bases. Germline V gives CDR1 MGHRA, CDR2 YSYEKL. Unmatched junction bases numbered 6, after V lost 4 bases and J lost 2 bases. The CDR3 runs 16 residues. CDR3 sequence reads: CASSRGWDRGNQPQHF. The CDR3 bases are TGCGCCAGCAGCCGGGGTTGGGACAGGGGCAATCAGCCCCAGCATTTT.

The chain couples TRBV7-2 to TRBJ2-7, with TRBD2 identical over 12 bases. This CDR3 comprises 15 residues. The germline gives CDR1 SGHTA, CDR2 FQGNSA. Trimming took 1 base from V and 4 from J; bases not matched to a gene: 2. The CDR3 protein is CASSLGTSGIYEQYF. The CDR3 nucleotides read TGTGCCAGCAGCTTAGGGACTAGCGGGATTTACGAGCAGTACTTC.

V is TRBV9 and J is TRBJ2-5; 8 bases line up with TRBD2. V dropped 1 base and J dropped 2; count of bases not matched to a gene: 4. The CDR3 has 15 residues. CDR1 is SGDLS and CDR2 is YYNGEE in the germline V gene. The CDR3 DNA reads TGTGCCAGCAGCGTAAAGCGGGGGAATCAAGAGACCCAGTACTTC. Translated: CASSVKRGNQETQYF.

This chain connects TRBV5-8 to TRBJ1-1; 10 nucleotides line up with TRBD1. The germline gives CDR1 SGHTS, CDR2 YDEGEE. V shed 2 bases and J 11 bases; nucleotides not matched to a gene: 9. CDR3 length equals 14 residues. This CDR3 reads CASSFNRDRGDAFF. For the CDR3, the DNA is TGTGCCAGCAGCTTTAACCGGGACAGGGGTGATGCTTTCTTT.

This chain links TRBV27 with TRBJ1-5, with a possible D match to TRBD1 (5 bases). Germline V CDR1 and CDR2: MNHEY, SMNVEV (reference sequence). V dropped 7 bases and J dropped 3 bases, with 16 bases sitting between them. This CDR3 has 15 amino acids. The CDR3 protein is CASTPSGDHNQPQHF. The CDR3 DNA reads as TGTGCCAGCACCCCCTCGGGGGACCACAATCAGCCCCAGCATTTT.

The chain joins TRBV6-1 to TRBJ1-4, with a possible D match to TRBD1 (6 bases). Germline V CDR1 and CDR2: MNHNS, SASEGT. Trimming cost V 3 bases and J 5 bases, with 13 bases left between them. This CDR3 spans 15 amino acids. The CDR3 sequence: CASSEGTLGNEKLFF. CDR3 nucleotides: TGTGCCAGCAGTGAGGGGACACTAGGGAATGAAAAACTGTTTTTT.

The rearrangement uses TRBV7-9 and TRBJ1-2, with D perhaps TRBD1 (5 bases). Trimming shortened V by 5 bases and J by 1 base, and 8 bases separated the two germline ends. Germline V gives CDR1 SEHNR, CDR2 FQNEAQ (reference sequence). CDR3 size: 13 residues. CDR3 sequence reads: CASSRQINYGYTF. The CDR3 DNA reads as TGTGCCAGCAGCCGACAGATTAACTATGGCTACACCTTC.

The V and J genes are TRBV18 and TRBJ2-1, with D maybe TRBD2 (7 bases). Trimming pared 1 base from V and 9 bases from J, leaving 16 bases between. The CDR3 is 15 amino acids. Germline lookup yields CDR1 KGHSH and CDR2 LQKENI. CDR3 sequence (DNA): TGTGCCAGCTCACCACAGGGGGGGACGACTAGTGAGCAGTTCTTC. It is translated as CASSPQGGTTSEQFF.

V usage is TRBV27 and J usage is TRBJ2-7, with D tentatively TRBD2 (6 bases). CDR1 and CDR2 (germline): MNHEY, SMNVEV (reference sequence). The CDR3 runs to 14 residues. The V and J ends lost 5 bases and 3 bases respectively, with 14 bases between them. CDR3 amino acids: CASSMGLGDYEQYF. The DNA for the CDR3 is TGTGCCAGCAGTATGGGACTGGGGGACTACGAGCAGTACTTC.

The V and J genes are TRBV9 and TRBJ2-7, with 7 bases aligning to TRBD1. There are 15 residues in the CDR3. Germline V gene sequence: CDR1 SGDLS, CDR2 YYNGEE. The V and J ends lost 4 bases and 0 bases, in that order; junction bases with no gene match: 7. The CDR3, as DNA: TGTGCCAGCAGCCCCGCCGGGACAGACTCCTACGAGCAGTACTTC. Translation gives CASSPAGTDSYEQYF.

The J gene is TRBJ2-7, the V gene TRBV6-1; 9 nucleotides align to TRBD1. The CDR3 is 15 amino acids. Germline loops: CDR1 MNHNS, CDR2 SASEGT. The V and J ends lost 5 bases and 1 base, in that order; junction bases with no gene match: 6. CDR3 in DNA: TGTGCCAGCAGTTTCCGGGACAGGGATTCCTACGAGCAGTACTTC. It encodes CASSFRDRDSYEQYF.

The chain is built from TRBV7-9 and TRBJ2-1; 8 bases line up with TRBD2. The CDR3 runs to 15 residues. CDR1 and CDR2 from the germline V gene are SEHNR and FQNEAQ (reference sequence). The V gene end was trimmed by 3 bases and the J gene end by 7 bases; junction bases not matched to a gene: 8. Here the CDR3 DNA reads TGTGCCAGCAGCTTGGGCCAGCGGGAGTGGAATGAGCAGTTCTTC. It yields the protein CASSLGQREWNEQFF.

This clone was counted a few times. This chain connects TRBV18 to TRBJ1-4; TRBD1 agrees at 7 bases. The CDR3 covers 14 residues. CDR1 KGHSH and CDR2 LQKENI come from the germline V gene. V lost 4 bases, J lost 8 bases, and 7 bases stayed unmatched. CDR3 bases: TGTGCCAGCTCACGGGACAGCGAGAGGGAAAAACTGTTTTTT. This gives the protein CASSRDSEREKLFF.

The rearrangement uses TRBV7-9 and TRBJ2-3; D gene unclear. The CDR3 covers 15 residues. V gave up 1 base and J gave up 0 bases, with 8 bases separating them. The germline gives CDR1 SEHNR, CDR2 FQNEAQ (reference sequence). The CDR3 loop reads CASSLEAGSTDTQYF. CDR3 bases: TGTGCCAGCAGCTTAGAGGCAGGTAGCACAGATACGCAGTATTTT.

The V and J genes are TRBV27 and TRBJ1-1; 8 positions agree with TRBD1. The CDR3 has 16 residues. Germline CDR1 reads MNHEY; CDR2 reads SMNVEV (reference sequence). The V segment lost 6 bases and the J segment 6 bases; nucleotides outside the gene matches: 15. Here the CDR3 reads CASSRVIGQGPAEAFF. CDR3 nucleotide sequence: TGTGCCAGCAGCCGAGTCATCGGACAGGGCCCCGCTGAAGCTTTCTTT.

This chain connects TRBV5-4 to TRBJ1-1; the D gene is possibly TRBD1 (6 bases). Trimming pared 4 bases from V and 10 bases from J, leaving 17 bases between. Germline lookup yields CDR1 SGHNT and CDR2 YYREEE (reference sequence). The CDR3 is 13 amino acids. The chain's CDR3 is CASSPDRFGGAFF. The CDR3 region has the DNA TGTGCCAGCAGCCCAGACAGGTTTGGGGGAGCTTTCTTT.

The rearrangement uses TRBV19 and TRBJ1-1; unclear D gene. Trimming removed 0 bases at V and 6 bases at J, with 8 bases between. Germline CDR1 is LNHDA and CDR2 is SQIVND (reference sequence). The CDR3 loop spans 13 amino acids. In DNA, the CDR3 is TGTGCCAGTAGTATAGAGCGGGGATCTGAAGCTTTCTTT. This sequence encodes CASSIERGSEAFF. The full variable domain, its missing parts supplied by reference TRBV19 and TRBJ1-1, is DGGITQSPKYLFRKEGQNVTLSCEQNLNHDAMYWYRQDPGQGLRLIYYSQIVNDFQKGDIAEGYSVSREKKESFPLTVTSAQKNPTAFYLCASSIERGSEAFFGQGTRLTVV.

This rearrangement joins TRBV7-3 to TRBJ2-2, with TRBD1 matching over 7 bases. The CDR3 is made up of 14 amino acids. Germline V CDR1 and CDR2: SGHTA, FQGTGA. V gave up 5 bases and J gave up 7 bases; unmatched junction bases: 7. CDR3 amino acids: CASSRRTGDGELFF. In DNA form, the CDR3 reads TGTGCCAGCAGCCGCCGCACAGGGGACGGGGAGCTGTTTTTT.

The chain links TRBV6-6 to TRBJ1-4, with D hard to call. The CDR3 extends over 15 amino acids. The germline V gene encodes CDR1 MNHNY and CDR2 SVGAGI (reference sequence). The V gene lost 0 bases and the J gene lost 4 bases, with 9 bases spanning the gap. The CDR3 reads CASSYSWQYNEKLFF. The DNA for the CDR3 is TGTGCCAGCAGTTACTCGTGGCAGTATAATGAAAAACTGTTTTTT.

The chain links TRBV15 to TRBJ1-5; D is undetermined. The ends were cut back, 0 bases at V and 7 bases at J, with 13 bases in the middle. The CDR3 sequence is 15 residues long. Germline V CDR1 and CDR2: LNHNV, YYDKDF (reference sequence). CDR3 in amino acids: CATSRDWAGGQPQHF. CDR3 nucleotide sequence: TGTGCCACCAGCAGAGATTGGGCGGGCGGACAGCCCCAGCATTTT.

This clone was observed once. J is TRBJ2-3 and V is TRBV9; 10 nucleotides agree with TRBD2. The germline gives CDR1 SGDLS, CDR2 YYNGEE. Germline trimming cut 3 bases from V and 3 bases from J; bases unmatched to any gene: 4. This CDR3 has 15 amino acids. The CDR3 DNA follows: TGTGCCAGCAGCGGAGCGGGAGGGCCAACAGATACGCAGTATTTT. Its translation: CASSGAGGPTDTQYF.

The rearrangement uses TRBV28 and TRBJ2-1, with 10 bases fitting TRBD2. After removal of 7 bases from V and 7 bases from J, the junction contained 16 bases not matched to a gene. The CDR3 is made up of 17 amino acids. CDR1 is MDHEN, CDR2 SYDVKM, per germline. The CDR3 nucleotides read TGTGCCAGCACCTTTGGGAACCCGGGACTAGCGAGGAATGAGCAGTTCTTC. Amino acids: CASTFGNPGLARNEQFF.

The chain is built from TRBV30 and TRBJ2-2; 8 nucleotides match TRBD2. This CDR3 has 14 residues. V shed 5 bases and J 2 bases; nucleotides not matched to a gene: 4. Looked up from germline, CDR1 is GTSNPN and CDR2 is SVGIG (reference sequence). This CDR3 reads CAWDLAGNTGELFF. For the CDR3, the DNA is TGTGCCTGGGACCTAGCGGGCAACACCGGGGAGCTGTTTTTT.